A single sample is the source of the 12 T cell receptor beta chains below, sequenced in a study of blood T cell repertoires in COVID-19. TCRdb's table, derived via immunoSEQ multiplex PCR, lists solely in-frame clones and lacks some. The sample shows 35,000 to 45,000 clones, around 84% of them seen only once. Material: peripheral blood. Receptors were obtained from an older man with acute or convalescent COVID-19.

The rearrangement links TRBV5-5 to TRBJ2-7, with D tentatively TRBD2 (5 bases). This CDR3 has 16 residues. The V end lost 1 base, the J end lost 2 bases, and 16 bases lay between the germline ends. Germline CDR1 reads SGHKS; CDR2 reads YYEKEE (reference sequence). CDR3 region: CASSLKLGPFPYEQYF. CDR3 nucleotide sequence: TGTGCCAGCAGCTTGAAACTAGGGCCTTTCCCCTACGAGCAGTACTTC.

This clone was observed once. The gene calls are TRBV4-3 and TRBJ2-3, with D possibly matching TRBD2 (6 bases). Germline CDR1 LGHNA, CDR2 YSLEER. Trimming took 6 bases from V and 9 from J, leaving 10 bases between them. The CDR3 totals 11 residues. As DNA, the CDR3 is TGCGCCAGCAGTAGGGAGGACACGCAGTATTTT. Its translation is CASSREDTQYF.

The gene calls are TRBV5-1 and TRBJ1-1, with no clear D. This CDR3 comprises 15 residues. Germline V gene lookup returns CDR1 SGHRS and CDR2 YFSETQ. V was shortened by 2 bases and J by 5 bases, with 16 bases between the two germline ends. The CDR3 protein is CASSLRVGRVTEAFF. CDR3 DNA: TGCGCCAGCAGCTTACGGGTAGGGAGGGTTACTGAAGCTTTCTTT.

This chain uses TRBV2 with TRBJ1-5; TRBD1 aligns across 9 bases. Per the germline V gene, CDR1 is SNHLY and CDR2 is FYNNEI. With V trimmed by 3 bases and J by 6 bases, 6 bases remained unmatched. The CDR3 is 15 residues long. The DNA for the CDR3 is TGTGCCAGCAGTGAGGGACAGGGCGCAAGTCAGCCCCAGCATTTT. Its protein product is CASSEGQGASQPQHF.

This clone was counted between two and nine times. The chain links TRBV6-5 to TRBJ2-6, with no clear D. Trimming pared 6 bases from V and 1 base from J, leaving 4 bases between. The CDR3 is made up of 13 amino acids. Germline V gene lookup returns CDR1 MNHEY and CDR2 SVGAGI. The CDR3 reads CASSASGANVLTF. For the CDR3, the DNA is TGTGCCAGCAGCGCGTCTGGGGCCAACGTCCTGACTTTC.

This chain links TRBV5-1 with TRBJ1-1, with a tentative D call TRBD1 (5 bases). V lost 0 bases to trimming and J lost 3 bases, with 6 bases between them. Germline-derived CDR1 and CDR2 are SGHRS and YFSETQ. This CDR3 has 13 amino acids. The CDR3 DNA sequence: TGCGCCAGCAGCTTGGGGGACTACACTGAAGCTTTCTTT. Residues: CASSLGDYTEAFF.

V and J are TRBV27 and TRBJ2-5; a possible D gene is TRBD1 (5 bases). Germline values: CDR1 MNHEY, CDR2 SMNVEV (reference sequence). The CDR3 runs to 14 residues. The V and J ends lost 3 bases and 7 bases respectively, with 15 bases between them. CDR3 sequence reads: CASSFSKGVGTQYF. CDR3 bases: TGTGCCAGCAGTTTTAGTAAAGGGGTAGGGACCCAGTACTTC.

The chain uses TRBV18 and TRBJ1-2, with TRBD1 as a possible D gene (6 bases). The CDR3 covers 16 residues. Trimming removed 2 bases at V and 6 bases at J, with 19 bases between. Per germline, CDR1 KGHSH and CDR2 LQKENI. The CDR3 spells CASSPSARGGQDGYTF. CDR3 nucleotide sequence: TGTGCCAGCTCACCATCGGCGAGGGGGGGGCAGGATGGCTACACCTTC.

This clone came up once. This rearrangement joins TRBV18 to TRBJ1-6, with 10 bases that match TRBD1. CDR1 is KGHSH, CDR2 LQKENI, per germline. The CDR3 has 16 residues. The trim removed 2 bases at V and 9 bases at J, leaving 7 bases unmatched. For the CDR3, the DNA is TGTGCCAGCTCACCAGGGACAGGGGCTGATGGTTCACCCCTCCACTTT. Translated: CASSPGTGADGSPLHF.

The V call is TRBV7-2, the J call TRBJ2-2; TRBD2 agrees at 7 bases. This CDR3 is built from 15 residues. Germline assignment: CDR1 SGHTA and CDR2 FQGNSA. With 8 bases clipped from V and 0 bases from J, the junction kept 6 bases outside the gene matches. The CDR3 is CASGFAGANTGELFF. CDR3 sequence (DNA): TGTGCCAGCGGTTTCGCGGGGGCGAACACCGGGGAGCTGTTTTTT.

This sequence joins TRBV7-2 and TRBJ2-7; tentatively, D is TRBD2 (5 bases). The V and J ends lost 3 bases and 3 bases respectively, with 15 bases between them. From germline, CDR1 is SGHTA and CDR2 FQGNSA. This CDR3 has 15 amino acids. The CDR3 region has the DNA TGTGCCAGCAGCTTTCGGGGAATTGGAGACTACGAGCAGTACTTC. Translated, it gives CASSFRGIGDYEQYF.

In DNA, the CDR3 is TGTGCCAGCAGTCCTCCCACTCGGAGGGCCAATCAGCCCCAGCATTTT. Translated: CASSPPTRRANQPQHF. The chain links TRBV28 to TRBJ1-5, with unresolved D. Germline V gene sequence: CDR1 MDHEN, CDR2 SYDVKM. The CDR3 runs to 16 residues. V shed 5 bases and J shed 3 bases, with 17 bases lying between them.